Sequencing of this T cell receptor (beta chain) was carried out in a study of OX40 agonist ivuxolimab in advanced cancers. Study summary: Antecedent anti-PD-1, anti-PD-L1 or anti-CTLA-4 therapy was permissible, with 30% to 50% having received some.

The data were produced by immunoSEQ multiplex PCR, yet TCRdb's version contains in-frame clones alone and is incomplete. This sample yields tens of thousands of clones, of which about 86% are seen a single time; under 4.5% belongs to the top ten. The sample was CD4+ or CD8+ T cells sorted from blood, taken in a trial of the OX40 agonist ivuxolimab. The receptor was derived from an adult with an advanced solid tumor such as melanoma, head and neck, liver or kidney cancer.

The CDR3 loop reads CASGDRGQSNEQFF. As DNA, the CDR3 is TGTGCCAGCGGAGACAGGGGGCAGAGTAATGAGCAGTTCTTC. The chain links TRBV6-1 to TRBJ2-1, with 10 bases identical to TRBD1. The length of the CDR3 is 14 residues. Germline CDR1 and CDR2: MNHNS and SASEGT. Trimming took 8 bases from V and 7 from J; bases not matched to a gene: 8.